The 30 T cell receptor beta chains given below trace back to one sample, sequenced in a study of Tregs in tolerant kidney transplant recipients. Some clones are missing from TCRdb's copy, which holds only in-frame ones; the method was immunoSEQ multiplex PCR. The sample totals under 55,000 clones. Specimen: CD4+ T cells from blood, collected before the transplant. The origin of the receptors is a human donor who received a combined kidney and bone marrow transplant.

The CDR3 bases that were read are TGTGCCAGCTCTCCGGGACTAGCCGCCGAGACC. Its translation is CASSPGLAAET. The entire CDR3 is CASSPGLAAETQYF. The chain recombines TRBV2 with TRBJ2-5; 9 bases are a match to TRBD2. The read falls 3 residues short of the CDR3 end, and the missing part is taken from the germline J gene. Trimming cost V 8 bases and J 5 bases; bases outside gene matches: 9. The CDR3 covers 14 residues. Germline-derived CDR1 and CDR2 are SNHLY and FYNNEI.

As for this clone: Read sequence stops 3 residues before the CDR3 end, and the germline J gene provides the missing end. The chain recombines TRBV19 with TRBJ2-5, with a tentative D call TRBD2 (5 bases). The CDR3 contains 12 residues. Germline V gene lookup returns CDR1 LNHDA and CDR2 SQIVND (reference sequence). The V gene lost 5 bases and the J gene lost 7 bases, with 11 bases spanning the gap. CDR3 bases read: TGTGCCAGTAGTTCGCGACGGGGGACC. Residues: CASSSRRGT. The entire CDR3 reads CASSSRRGTQYF.

Comments on this clone: Coverage ceases 3 residues before the CDR3 finishes, and the germline J gene fills in the end. This sequence joins TRBV5-1 and TRBJ1-1; possible D gene TRBD1, 5 bases. The V end lost 2 bases, the J end lost 3 bases, and 11 bases lay between the germline ends. Germline V lookup: CDR1 SGHRS, CDR2 YFSETQ. This CDR3 is built from 14 residues. The CDR3 bases that were read are TGCGCCAGCAGCTTTGTACAGGTGGACACTGAA. It specifies CASSFVQVDTE. From start to end, the CDR3 is CASSFVQVDTEAFF.

About this clone itself: The read finishes 3 residues shy of the CDR3 end, and the germline J gene is used to complete it. The chain joins TRBV18 to TRBJ1-2, with TRBD1 as a possible D gene (5 bases). The V end lost 2 bases, the J end lost 3 bases, and 16 bases lay between the germline ends. Germline CDR1 is KGHSH and CDR2 is LQKENI. The CDR3 covers 16 residues. CDR3 DNA, as far as it was read: TGTGCCAGCTCACCAAGACTGACAGACCCGTACTATGGC. The encoded protein is CASSPRLTDPYYG. The full CDR3 protein reads CASSPRLTDPYYGYTF.

As concerns this clone: The read ends 3 residues early relative to the CDR3; the germline J gene fills the gap. J is TRBJ1-2 and V is TRBV19; TRBD1 matches 10 bases. The CDR3 length is 16 residues. Losses at the gene ends were 6 bases for V and 4 bases for J; bases not matched to a gene: 11. Germline V lookup: CDR1 LNHDA, CDR2 SQIVND (reference sequence). CDR3 DNA, as far as it was read: TGTGCCAGTAGCCGGGACAGGGGACCGGGTGGCTATGGC. This translates into CASSRDRGPGGYG. In full, the CDR3 is CASSRDRGPGGYGYTF.

Details on this clone: With the read ending 3 residues before the CDR3 end, the germline J gene is used to fill in that end. The V gene is TRBV5-1, the J gene TRBJ2-2, with 10 nucleotides matching TRBD2. CDR3 length: 16 residues. CDR1 and CDR2 from the germline V gene are SGHRS and YFSETQ. Trimming at V came to 4 bases and at J to 9 bases, leaving 12 bases not matched to a gene. CDR3 protein: CASSPLTSGIFRELFF. The part of the CDR3 DNA that was read is TGCGCCAGCAGCCCCCTTACTAGCGGGATCTTTAGGGAG.

Notes on this clone: The CDR3 end falls 3 residues outside the read, so it is completed with the germline J gene. This rearrangement joins TRBV7-2 to TRBJ2-3; D unresolved. Trimming cost V 1 base and J 4 bases, with 12 bases left between them. CDR1 and CDR2 from the germline V gene are SGHTA and FQGNSA. CDR3 length equals 15 residues. The CDR3 spells CASSLGGPGSDTQYF. Incomplete CDR3 DNA: TGTGCCAGCAGCTTAGGTGGCCCAGGTTCAGATACG.

As regards this clone: With the read ending 3 residues before the CDR3 end, the germline J gene is used to fill in that end. The J gene is TRBJ2-1, the V gene TRBV2; 11 positions match TRBD2. Looked up from germline, CDR1 is SNHLY and CDR2 is FYNNEI. After removal of 7 bases from V and 8 bases from J, the junction contained 4 bases not matched to a gene. The CDR3 consists of 13 residues. Incomplete CDR3 DNA: TGTGCCAGCACGGCTAGCGGGGGGCATGAG. Encoded protein: CASTASGGHE. The CDR3 in its entirety is CASTASGGHEQFF.

The sequenced CDR3 bases are TGTGCCAGCAGCCCGCCCCAGCCCGGGAGAGCGGGAGAGACC. Translating gives CASSPPQPGRAGET. The CDR3, in full, reads CASSPPQPGRAGETQYF. The chain uses TRBV13 and TRBJ2-5, with a tentative D call TRBD2 (6 bases). The read falls 3 residues short of the CDR3 end, and the missing part is taken from the germline J gene. The CDR3 spans 17 residues. V lost 5 bases and J lost 4, with 23 bases in between. Germline CDR1 is PRHDT and CDR2 is FYEKMQ (reference sequence).

The CDR3 sequence: CSARDTRGLEKLFF. Incomplete CDR3 DNA: TGCAGTGCTAGAGATACTAGGGGGCTGGAGAAA. The rearrangement uses TRBV20-1 and TRBJ1-4, with TRBD1 matching over 7 bases. The read comes to an end 3 residues before the CDR3 does, leaving the germline J gene to fill in the end. CDR1 is DFQATT and CDR2 is SNEGSKA in the germline V gene (reference sequence). This CDR3 region has 14 residues.

A remark on this clone: The read is 3 residues too short to cover the CDR3 end, so that end is filled in from the germline J gene. The chain has TRBV5-3 and TRBJ2-2; TRBD2 agrees at 11 bases. TRBV5-3 is an open reading frame, and its role is uncertain. This CDR3 is 16 amino acids long. Unmatched junction bases numbered 8, after V lost 4 bases and J lost 6 bases. The sequenced part of the CDR3 DNA is TGTGCCAGAAGCCCCACTAGCGGGAGACTTGCCGGGGAG. This encodes CARSPTSGRLAGE. The whole CDR3 region reads CARSPTSGRLAGELFF.

Regarding this clone: Read coverage stops 3 residues before the CDR3 terminus; the germline J gene supplies the remainder. This chain uses TRBV5-1 with TRBJ2-4; 8 bases match TRBD1. This CDR3 spans 16 amino acids. The germline V gene has CDR1 SGHRS and CDR2 YFSETQ. V trimming: 0 bases; J trimming: 3 bases; junction bases outside the gene matches: 5. Incomplete CDR3 DNA: TGCGCCAGCAGCTTGGGGCTGACAGGGGTCAAAAACATT. Amino acids: CASSLGLTGVKNI. The complete CDR3 sequence is CASSLGLTGVKNIQYF.

A note on this clone: With the read ending 3 residues before the CDR3 end, the germline J gene is used to fill in that end. The chain employs TRBV2 and TRBJ2-1; 8 positions match TRBD2. The germline gives CDR1 SNHLY, CDR2 FYNNEI. V lost 6 bases to trimming and J lost 2 bases; unmatched junction nucleotides: 6. This CDR3 has 15 amino acids. The CDR3 region is CASSQSGSTYNEQFF. CDR3 DNA, as far as it was read: TGTGCCAGCAGCCAGAGCGGGAGTACCTACAATGAG.

Notes on this clone: The sequenced fragment ends 3 residues before the CDR3 boundary, so the rest is inferred from the germline J gene. This chain links TRBV2 with TRBJ1-2; D may be TRBD1 (5 bases). The CDR3 extends over 13 amino acids. V was trimmed by 8 bases and J by 2 bases, leaving 12 bases between them. Looked up from germline, CDR1 is SNHLY and CDR2 is FYNNEI. The CDR3 protein is CASGGGPNYGYTF. The CDR3 bases that were read are TGTGCCAGCGGGGGGGGACCCAACTATGGC.

Comments on this clone: The CDR3 is cut off 3 residues early in the read; its end comes from the germline J gene. This chain links TRBV6-2 or TRBV6-3 with TRBJ2-4; D not certain. V dropped 2 bases and J dropped 6 bases, with 8 bases sitting between them. This CDR3 spans 13 amino acids. CDR1 is MNHEY and CDR2 is SVGEGT in the germline V gene. The CDR3 sequence is CASSYRPGNIQYF. The part of the CDR3 DNA that was read is TGTGCCAGCAGTTACAGACCAGGAAACATT.

Regarding this clone: The read ends 3 residues early relative to the CDR3; the germline J gene fills the gap. This chain connects TRBV19 to TRBJ2-5; 7 bases align to TRBD2. The CDR3 runs to 14 residues. Germline CDR1 LNHDA, CDR2 SQIVND (reference sequence). V lost 10 bases and J lost 5; bases outside the gene matches: 13. The chain's CDR3 is CATGSGKRRETQYF. The sequenced CDR3 bases are TGTGCCACTGGGAGCGGGAAAAGACGGGAGACC.

In regard to this clone: The CDR3 goes on 3 residues after the read ends, and that part is filled in from the germline J gene. The chain has TRBV2 and TRBJ1-1, with 10 bases matching TRBD1. Germline V gene lookup returns CDR1 SNHLY and CDR2 FYNNEI. The CDR3 covers 16 residues. V shed 7 bases, J shed 1 base, and the junction held 9 bases outside the gene matches. Incomplete CDR3 DNA: TGTGCCAGCATGAAGGACAGGGGGTATGGGAACACTGAA. Protein sequence: CASMKDRGYGNTE. The whole CDR3 reads CASMKDRGYGNTEAFF.

Concerning this clone: The read ends 3 residues early relative to the CDR3; the germline J gene fills the gap. This rearrangement joins TRBV7-2 to TRBJ2-5; D perhaps matches TRBD2 (6 bases). The CDR3 has 12 residues. Germline loops: CDR1 SGHTA, CDR2 FQGNSA. The V and J ends lost 10 bases and 5 bases respectively, with 14 bases between them. The CDR3: CATATRMETQYF. CDR3 DNA, as far as it was read: TGTGCCACCGCGACTAGAATGGAGACC.

On this clone itself: The missing CDR3 end, 3 residues past where the read stops, is filled in from the germline J gene. The chain uses TRBV7-2 and TRBJ2-3; TRBD1 agrees at 9 bases. This CDR3 spans 14 amino acids. Germline loops: CDR1 SGHTA, CDR2 FQGNSA. Trimming cost V 5 bases and J 7 bases; bases outside gene matches: 7. The CDR3 loop reads CASSTGTGLYTQYF. The covered CDR3 bases are TGTGCCAGCAGCACCGGGACAGGGCTTTATACG.

On this clone itself: The CDR3 end lies 3 residues beyond the end of the read and is filled in from the germline J gene. The rearrangement joins TRBV30 to TRBJ1-3, with 7 positions matching TRBD1. Unmatched junction bases numbered 7, after V lost 3 bases and J lost 2 bases. The CDR3 is made up of 15 amino acids. CDR1 and CDR2 from the germline V gene are GTSNPN and SVGIG (reference sequence). The DNA read from the CDR3 is TGTGCCTGGAGATTGATCCAGGGGGCTGGAAACACC. Translation: CAWRLIQGAGNT. Given in full, the CDR3 is CAWRLIQGAGNTIYF.

Remarks on this clone: The read terminates 3 residues ahead of where the CDR3 ends, so the germline J gene completes it. V and J are TRBV7-2 and TRBJ2-5; TRBD1 matches 8 bases. This CDR3 contains 14 residues. The J segment lost 4 bases and the V segment lost 5 bases, leaving 6 bases of the junction unmatched. Germline V gene sequence: CDR1 SGHTA, CDR2 FQGNSA. The CDR3 protein is CASSPGTGRETQYF. The part of the CDR3 DNA that was read is TGTGCCAGCAGCCCTGGGACAGGAAGAGAGACC.

Note on this clone: The CDR3 end is not reached by the read, which stops 3 residues before it; the germline J gene fills it in. The chain has TRBV29-1 and TRBJ1-4; D call uncertain. V was pared by 4 bases and J by 7 bases, with 10 bases between. CDR3 length: 12 amino acids. Germline V gene data show CDR1 as SQVTM and CDR2 as ANQGSEA. The covered CDR3 bases are TGCAGCGTTGGAAGGTCTTTTGAAAAA. Translating gives CSVGRSFEK. The complete CDR3 protein is CSVGRSFEKLFF.

Details on this clone: The read gets to within 3 residues of the CDR3 end, and the germline J gene fills in the rest. V usage is TRBV20-1 and J usage is TRBJ2-1; TRBD2 agrees at 11 bases. CDR3 size: 17 residues. Germline lookup yields CDR1 DFQATT and CDR2 SNEGSKA (reference sequence). V shed 4 bases, J shed 4 bases, and the junction held 12 bases outside the gene matches. The sequenced part of the CDR3 DNA is TGCAGTGCTATCGTCGGGACTAGCGGTCCCCTGTACAATGAG. It yields the protein CSAIVGTSGPLYNE. The full CDR3 protein reads CSAIVGTSGPLYNEQFF.

On this clone: The read terminates 3 residues before the CDR3 end, so the remaining end is supplied by the germline J gene. The rearrangement joins TRBV18 to TRBJ2-7; 12 bases match TRBD1. This CDR3 is 15 amino acids long. Germline CDR1 is KGHSH and CDR2 is LQKENI. Trimming removed 3 bases from V and 6 bases from J; junction bases left unmatched: 6. The CDR3 is CASSPGTGGMFEQYF. The CDR3 DNA, read in part, is TGTGCCAGCTCACCCGGGACAGGGGGCATGTTCGAG.

In the case of this clone: Read coverage stops 3 residues before the CDR3 terminus; the germline J gene supplies the remainder. Other DNA sequences from this sample encode an identical CDR3 as well. The rearrangement joins TRBV18 to TRBJ1-1; weak D call: TRBD1 (5 bases). There are 14 residues in the CDR3. CDR1 and CDR2 from the germline V gene are KGHSH and LQKENI. Trimming pared 2 bases from V and 2 bases from J, leaving 9 bases between. The CDR3 reads CASSPRQGNTEAFF. The covered CDR3 bases are TGTGCCAGCTCACCAAGGCAGGGCAACACTGAA.

As concerns this clone: The sequence runs out 3 residues before the end of the CDR3; the remainder is reconstructed from the germline J gene. The chain links TRBV20-1 to TRBJ1-2, with TRBD1 as a possible D gene (5 bases). Per germline, CDR1 DFQATT and CDR2 SNEGSKA (reference sequence). The CDR3 totals 14 residues. CDR3 in amino acids: CSAGGEGGVRGYTF. Incomplete CDR3 DNA: TGCAGTGCCGGGGGGGAAGGAGGAGTGCGGGGC.

As regards this clone: The read ends 3 residues early relative to the CDR3; the germline J gene fills the gap. The chain couples TRBV7-7 to TRBJ2-4; 9 bases agree with TRBD1. The CDR3 spans 15 residues. The germline V gene has CDR1 SSHAT and CDR2 FNYEAQ (reference sequence). This CDR3 reads CASSLVPGQGVPQYF. The CDR3 bases that were read are TGTGCCAGCAGCCTCGTCCCGGGACAGGGTGTCCCT.

CDR3 DNA, as far as it was read: TGTGCCAGCAGTTACGGAGGGGGAACCTACGAG. It is translated as CASSYGGGTYE. The full CDR3 protein is CASSYGGGTYEQYF. The rearrangement joins TRBV6-2 or TRBV6-3 to TRBJ2-7, with D perhaps being TRBD1 or TRBD2 (6 bases each). The CDR3 end lies 3 residues beyond the end of the read and is filled in from the germline J gene. The CDR3 runs 14 residues. V was pared by 2 bases and J by 2 bases, with 10 bases between. The germline V gene encodes CDR1 MNHEY and CDR2 SVGEGT.

Concerning this clone itself: The read finishes 3 residues shy of the CDR3 end, and the germline J gene is used to complete it. J is TRBJ2-3 and V is TRBV2, with TRBD2 matching 13 bases. CDR1 and CDR2 (germline): SNHLY, FYNNEI. J lost 8 bases, V lost 6 bases, and 8 bases had no gene match. There are 15 residues in the CDR3. This chain's CDR3 is CASRRTSGSKVTQYF. The sequenced part of the CDR3 DNA is TGTGCCAGCAGGCGGACTAGCGGGAGCAAAGTTACG.

A remark on this clone: The read comes to an end 3 residues before the CDR3 does, leaving the germline J gene to fill in the end. V usage is TRBV18 and J usage is TRBJ1-1; 9 bases are a match to TRBD1. Looked up from germline, CDR1 is KGHSH and CDR2 is LQKENI. J gave up 1 base and V 5 bases, and 2 bases lay outside the gene matches. This CDR3 region has 14 residues. Here the CDR3 reads CASSEGQGNTEAFF. The CDR3 DNA, read in part, is TGTGCCAGCTCAGAGGGACAGGGGAACACTGAA. The whole variable domain, filled in from reference TRBV18 and TRBJ1-1, reads NAGVMQNPRHLVRRRGQEARLRCSPMKGHSHVYWYRQLPEEGLKFMVYLQKENIIDESGMPKERFSAEFPKEGPSILRIQQVVRGDSAAYFCASSEGQGNTEAFFGQGTRLTVV.